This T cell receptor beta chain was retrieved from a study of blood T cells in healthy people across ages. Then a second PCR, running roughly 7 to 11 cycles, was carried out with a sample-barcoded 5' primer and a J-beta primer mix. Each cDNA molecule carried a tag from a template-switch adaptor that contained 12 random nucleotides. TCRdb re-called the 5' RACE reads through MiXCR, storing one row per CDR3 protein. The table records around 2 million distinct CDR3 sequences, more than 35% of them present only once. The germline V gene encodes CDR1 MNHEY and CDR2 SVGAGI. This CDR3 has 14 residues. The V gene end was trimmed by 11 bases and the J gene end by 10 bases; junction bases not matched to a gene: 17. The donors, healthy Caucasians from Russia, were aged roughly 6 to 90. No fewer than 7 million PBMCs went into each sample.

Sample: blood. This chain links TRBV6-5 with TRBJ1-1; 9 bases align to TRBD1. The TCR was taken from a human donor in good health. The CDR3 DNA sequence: TGTGCCGCCCTCCGGTCGACAGGGGGGTTAGGAGCTTTCTTT. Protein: CAALRSTGGLGAFF.